This T cell receptor (beta chain) was sequenced during a study of T cells in Graves' hyperthyroidism and ophthalmopathy. Whole-study context: Peripheral blood was collected at initial diagnosis, before any treatment. Study-wide points: Researchers found most expanded thyroid clonotypes above 0.001 in blood as well.

Template material for amplifying TCR beta CDR3 regions consisted of RNA transcripts. The TCR CDR3 was amplified in a first-round RT-PCR using the HTBI primer set. MiXCR, run by TCRdb on the multiplex PCR reads, gives a single entry per CDR3 protein. The sample includes around 290,000 distinct CDR3 sequences, approximately 12% of them seen just once. Clinical symptoms, serum thyroxine and TRAb, thyroid ultrasound and orbital computed tomography were used for the diagnoses. This clonotype appeared many times. Its target is not known. Sequencing used blood. The TCR originated in a young woman with Graves' hyperthyroidism that later progressed to Graves' ophthalmopathy.

The CDR3 nucleotides read TGTGCCTGGAGTATGGGACATTACGAGCAGTACTTC. Translating it yields CAWSMGHYEQYF. This chain uses TRBV30 with TRBJ2-7; possible D gene TRBD1, 6 bases. The CDR3 sequence is 12 residues long. Trimming removed 2 bases at V and 4 bases at J, with 9 bases between. Germline V gene data show CDR1 as GTSNPN and CDR2 as SVGIG (reference sequence).